These 9 T cell receptor beta chains were all obtained from the same sample, sequenced in a study of tumor-infiltrating lymphocytes in primary liver carcinoma. With 500 to 650 ng total RNA as template and a constant-region primer, TCR beta cDNA was made. ARM-PCR, slightly modified, supplied the TCR beta libraries through three nested multiplex PCR rounds. The two initial PCR rounds, roughly 9 cycles each, used TRBV1-TRBV30 forward and C-beta reverse primers. TCRdb re-called the multiplex PCR reads with MiXCR, one entry per CDR3 protein. The data hold 180,000 or so distinct CDR3 sequences, with about 60% observed a single time. Unsorted whole blood yielded the blood RNA, and germline DNA was also extracted. The material sequenced was peripheral blood. The receptors were gathered from a man aged 35 to 55 with primary liver carcinoma and hepatitis B virus infection.

This chain links TRBV6-1 with TRBJ1-1, with D unclear. Germline CDR1 reads MNHNS; CDR2 reads SASEGT. Trimming took off 1 base at V and 4 bases at J, with 19 bases between the two ends. The CDR3 totals 17 residues. Here the CDR3 DNA reads TGTGCCAGCAGTGAAGGTCCGCCCGGGCCTAGGGCCACTGAAGCTTTCTTT. It codes for CASSEGPPGPRATEAFF.

The sample holds many counts of this clonotype. This chain uses TRBV11-2 with TRBJ2-1, with TRBD2 as a possible D gene (5 bases). The CDR3 runs 15 residues. Germline assignment: CDR1 SGHAT and CDR2 FQNNGV. V shed 1 base and J shed 8 bases, with 15 bases lying between them. The chain's CDR3 is CASSLVSVAGDEQFF. In DNA form, the CDR3 reads TGTGCCAGCAGCTTAGTCTCGGTTGCCGGGGATGAGCAGTTCTTC.

The chain joins TRBV12-3 or TRBV12-4 to TRBJ2-3; D is unclear. The CDR3 totals 17 residues. With 6 bases removed from V and 2 bases from J, the gap between germline ends came to 21 bases. The CDR3 nucleotides are TGTGCCAGCAGACCAACGACTGCCGGTATTTACACAGATACGCAGTATTTT. It encodes CASRPTTAGIYTDTQYF.

The gene calls are TRBV5-4 and TRBJ2-1; 8 nucleotides agree with TRBD2. The CDR3 runs 13 residues. Germline V gives CDR1 SGHNT, CDR2 YYREEE (reference sequence). After removal of 10 bases from V and 8 bases from J, the junction contained 11 bases not matched to a gene. CDR3 bases: TGTGCCGATGCCCCAGCGGGAGCCGATGAGCAGTTCTTC. Encoded protein: CADAPAGADEQFF.

The chain couples TRBV29-1 to TRBJ2-2; D unresolved. This CDR3 has 14 residues. V lost 2 bases and J 0 bases, leaving 7 bases between the germline ends. Germline lookup yields CDR1 SQVTM and CDR2 ANQGSEA. DNA for the CDR3: TGCAGCGTTGAAACAGAACCGAACACCGGGGAGCTGTTTTTT. It translates to CSVETEPNTGELFF.

Worth noting for this clonotype: Its ends do not fully match the called genes, so a read error is possible. This sequence joins TRBV11-2 and TRBJ2-5; D possibly corresponds to TRBD1 (5 bases). This CDR3 is 13 amino acids long. Germline CDR1 reads SGHAT; CDR2 reads FQNNGV. The CDR3 coding sequence is TGTGCCAGCAGCTTAATCAGGGTGAAGACCCAGTATTTC. It specifies CASSLIRVKTQYF.

About this clonotype: At one boundary the junction diverges from the germline segment, which might be a read error. The V and J genes are TRBV12-3 or TRBV12-4 and TRBJ2-7; 8 positions agree with TRBD2. This CDR3 has 15 amino acids. The CDR3 DNA follows: TGTGCCGGCAGTTCCGATCCGGGAGGGTGGTACGAGCAGTACTTC. Translation: CAGSSDPGGWYEQYF.

This clonotype has just a few counts. The DNA for the CDR3 is TGTGCCAGCAGCCCTCAAAGCGGGTGGGAGACCCAGTACTTC. This codes for CASSPQSGWETQYF. This chain links TRBV7-8 with TRBJ2-5; D is perhaps TRBD2 (6 bases). This CDR3 contains 14 residues. V was cut by 5 bases and J by 5 bases, with 15 bases left in between. CDR1 and CDR2 from the germline V gene are SGHVS and FQNEAQ. Filled out from reference TRBV7-8 and TRBJ2-5, the complete variable domain reads GAGVSQSPRYKVAKRGQDVALRCDPISGHVSLFWYQQALGQGPEFLTYFQNEAQLDKSGLPSDRFFAERPEGSVSTLKIQRTQQEDSAVYLCASSPQSGWETQYFGPGTRLLVL.

This clonotype was recorded a few times. This chain uses TRBV6-1 with TRBJ2-3, with D perhaps TRBD2 (6 bases). Trimming left V 2 bases short and J 0 bases short, with 9 bases between. Looked up from germline, CDR1 is MNHNS and CDR2 is SASEGT. CDR3 length equals 15 residues. The CDR3 bases are TGTGCCAGCAGTGAACGCAGCGGGAGCACAGATACGCAGTATTTT. This encodes CASSERSGSTDTQYF.